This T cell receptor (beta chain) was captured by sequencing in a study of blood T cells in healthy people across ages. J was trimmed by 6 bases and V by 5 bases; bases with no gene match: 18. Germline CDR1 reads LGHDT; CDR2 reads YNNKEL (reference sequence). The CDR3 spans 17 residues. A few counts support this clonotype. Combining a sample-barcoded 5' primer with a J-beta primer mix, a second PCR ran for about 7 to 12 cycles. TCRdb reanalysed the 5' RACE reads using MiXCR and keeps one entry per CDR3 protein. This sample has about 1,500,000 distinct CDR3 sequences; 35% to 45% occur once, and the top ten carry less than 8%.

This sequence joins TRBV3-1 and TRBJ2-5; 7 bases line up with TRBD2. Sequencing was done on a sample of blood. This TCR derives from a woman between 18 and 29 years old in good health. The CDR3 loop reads CASSFLTREGSPKTQYF. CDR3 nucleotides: TGTGCCAGCAGCTTCCTGACGAGGGAGGGGTCCCCTAAGACCCAGTACTTC.